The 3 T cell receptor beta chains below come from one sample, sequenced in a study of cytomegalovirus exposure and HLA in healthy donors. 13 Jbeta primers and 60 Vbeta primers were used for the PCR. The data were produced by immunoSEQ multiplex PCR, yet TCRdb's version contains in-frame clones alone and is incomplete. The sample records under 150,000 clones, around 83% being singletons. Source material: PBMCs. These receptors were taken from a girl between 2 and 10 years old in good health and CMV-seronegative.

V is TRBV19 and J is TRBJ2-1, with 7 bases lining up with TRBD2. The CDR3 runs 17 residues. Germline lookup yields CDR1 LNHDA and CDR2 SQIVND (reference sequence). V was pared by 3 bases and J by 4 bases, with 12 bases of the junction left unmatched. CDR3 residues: CASSIAAGPLFYNEQFF. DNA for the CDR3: TGTGCCAGTAGTATTGCAGCGGGACCCCTATTTTACAATGAGCAGTTCTTC.

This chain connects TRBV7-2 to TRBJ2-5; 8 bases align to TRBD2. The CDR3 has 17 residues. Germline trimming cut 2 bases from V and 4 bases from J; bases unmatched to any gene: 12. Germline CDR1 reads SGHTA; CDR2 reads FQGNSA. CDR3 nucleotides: TGTGCCAGCAGCTTAAGGCCTGGCGGGGGGCGGGGAGAGACCCAGTACTTC. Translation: CASSLRPGGGRGETQYF. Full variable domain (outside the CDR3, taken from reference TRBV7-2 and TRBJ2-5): GAGVSQSPSNKVTEKGKDVELRCDPISGHTALYWYRQSLGQGLEFLIYFQGNSAPDKSGLPSDRFSAERTGGSVSTLTIQRTQQEDSAVYLCASSLRPGGGRGETQYFGPGTRLLVL.

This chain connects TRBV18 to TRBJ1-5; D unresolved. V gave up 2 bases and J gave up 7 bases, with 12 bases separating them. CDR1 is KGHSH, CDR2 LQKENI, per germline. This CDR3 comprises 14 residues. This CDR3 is CASSPSGLYQPQHF. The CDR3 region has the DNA TGTGCCAGCTCACCATCTGGGCTGTACCAGCCCCAGCATTTT.